This T cell receptor beta chain derives from a study of shared clonotypes between healthy human individuals. This clone has a single count. Its antigen remains unknown. It was across several immunoSEQ plates that each subset's genomic DNA was evenly split. Sequencing was performed with immunoSEQ multiplex PCR; in TCRdb, only in-frame clones are kept and a portion is missing. This table has some 2,500,000 clones, roughly 92% appearing once. This CDR3 comprises 13 residues. The germline CDR1 and CDR2 sequences are MDHEN and SYDVKM. V lost 2 bases to trimming and J lost 7 bases, with 12 bases between them. Study-wide results and caveats: Clonotype sharing across donors was expected to vary with sequencing depth. Naive subsets, compared against memory subsets, generally had larger estimated richness values. Roughly 5% of naive CD4 clonotypes were common to four donors.

The sequence was obtained from a man younger than 30 in good health. Some clones in this sample may be carry-over from other donors' samples. The chain uses TRBV28 and TRBJ2-7, with D uncertain. The sample taken for sequencing was naive CD4+ T cells from PBMCs. Subset defined: CD45RA+ positively selected. Here the CDR3 reads CASSLTGPGEQYF. Here the CDR3 DNA reads TGTGCCAGCAGTTTAACCGGACCCGGGGAGCAGTACTTC.